This TCR beta chain was found in a study of T cells after posttransplantation cyclophosphamide. Study results and limitations: Skin or GI-infiltrating T cells shared few TRB sequences with blood.

This CDR3 has 15 amino acids. In germline, CDR1 is SGHVS, CDR2 FQNEAQ. V dropped 5 bases and J dropped 6; count of bases not matched to a gene: 8. Using immunoSEQ multiplex PCR, the repertoire was profiled, and TCRdb retains in-frame clones only, with some absent. Singletons are absent from the sample, which has more than 35,000 clones. The table lists this clone with many counts. Its antigen is unknown. The J gene is TRBJ1-2, the V gene TRBV7-8; 11 positions agree with TRBD1. The material sequenced was PBMCs. This receptor was obtained from a man in his fifties in good health, CMV-negative, and a related stem cell transplant donor. The CDR3 nucleotides are TGTGCCAGCAGCCCCCTGGGACAGGGGGTGAATGGCTACACCTTC. Its protein product is CASSPLGQGVNGYTF.